The 12 T cell receptor beta chains reported below all come from one sample, sequenced in a study of control samples from healthy donors and cancer patients. Data came from immunoSEQ multiplex PCR; TCRdb stores just in-frame clones and leaves some out. Of approximately 130,000 clones listed, about 89% are singletons. The material sequenced was blood. All receptors derive from a man aged 55 to 70 in good health.

The chain joins TRBV28 to TRBJ2-7; TRBD1 matches 9 bases. CDR3 length: 15 residues. From germline, CDR1 is MDHEN and CDR2 SYDVKM. V lost 3 bases and J lost 4; bases outside the gene matches: 7. CDR3 region: CASSFGGTGSYEQYF. CDR3 nucleotide sequence: TGTGCCAGCAGTTTTGGGGGGACAGGGTCGTACGAGCAGTACTTC.

The chain combines TRBV5-6 with TRBJ2-5; the D gene could be TRBD1 or TRBD2 (5 bases each). Trimming removed 2 bases at V and 1 base at J, with 12 bases between. The germline CDR1 and CDR2 sequences are SGHDT and YYEEEE. CDR3 size: 15 residues. Here the CDR3 reads CASSFGTEGQETQYF. CDR3 bases: TGTGCCAGCAGCTTCGGGACGGAAGGCCAAGAGACCCAGTACTTC.

The genes are TRBV5-1 and TRBJ1-4, with D maybe TRBD1 (6 bases). The CDR3 extends over 14 amino acids. Germline CDR1 and CDR2: SGHRS and YFSETQ. The germline V and J ends were trimmed by 4 bases and 13 bases, with 20 bases remaining between them. The CDR3 region is CASSLDSTTKRLFF. The CDR3 nucleotides read TGCGCCAGCAGCCTGGACAGTACTACAAAAAGACTGTTTTTT.

This chain connects TRBV4-1 to TRBJ2-6; 8 positions match TRBD1. The CDR3 consists of 19 residues. The J segment lost 3 bases and the V segment lost 0 bases, leaving 10 bases of the junction unmatched. CDR1 MGHRA and CDR2 YSYEKL come from the germline V gene. The CDR3 DNA follows: TGCGCCAGCAGCCAAGAACTGGGCAGGGGGCAGTTTGGGGCCAACGTCCTGACTTTC. This gives the protein CASSQELGRGQFGANVLTF.

The chain couples TRBV3-1 (or the pseudogene TRBV3-2) to TRBJ1-5; no firm D call. The V gene lost 3 bases and the J gene lost 3 bases, with 9 bases spanning the gap. The CDR3 is 14 amino acids. Germline CDR1 LGHDT, CDR2 YNNKEL (reference sequence). As DNA, the CDR3 is TGTGCCAGCAGCCACGGAAATCACAATCAGCCCCAGCATTTT. It specifies CASSHGNHNQPQHF.

The chain employs TRBV6-1 and TRBJ1-2; possibly TRBD1 for D (6 bases). Germline V CDR1 and CDR2: MNHNS, SASEGT. The V and J ends lost 0 bases and 4 bases respectively, with 15 bases between them. CDR3 size: 16 residues. This CDR3 is CASSEALTSRGYGYTF. CDR3 bases: TGTGCCAGCAGTGAAGCGCTGACGTCCAGGGGCTATGGCTACACCTTC.

This clone was observed a few times. V usage is TRBV30 and J usage is TRBJ1-1; no clear D. The V end was cut by 3 bases, the J end by 4 bases, with 12 bases between. CDR1 and CDR2 from the germline V gene are GTSNPN and SVGIG (reference sequence). The length of the CDR3 is 13 residues. The CDR3 DNA is TGTGCCTGGAGCAGAACAATAGCCACTGAAGCTTTCTTT. This codes for CAWSRTIATEAFF.

This chain uses TRBV30 with TRBJ1-4; TRBD1 aligns across 7 bases. The CDR3 runs 15 residues. Trimming cost V 3 bases and J 5 bases; bases outside gene matches: 9. Germline CDR1 reads GTSNPN; CDR2 reads SVGIG (reference sequence). The DNA for the CDR3 is TGTGCCTGGAGGGCTCCCGGGACAGCAAATGAAAAACTGTTTTTT. Protein: CAWRAPGTANEKLFF.

This chain connects TRBV2 to TRBJ1-2; no reliable D call. There are 11 residues in the CDR3. V lost 3 bases and J 4 bases, leaving 3 bases between the germline ends. The V gene's germline CDR1 is SNHLY and CDR2 FYNNEI. The CDR3 reads CASSDGYGYTF. Written as DNA, the CDR3 is TGTGCCAGCAGTGACGGCTATGGCTACACCTTC.

The V and J genes are TRBV7-6 and TRBJ1-5; 9 positions match TRBD1. There are 17 residues in the CDR3. CDR1 and CDR2 from the germline V gene are SGHVS and FNYEAQ. V lost 2 bases, J lost 2 bases, and 7 bases stayed unmatched. CDR3 in amino acids: CASSLYLDRGGNQPQHF. The DNA for the CDR3 is TGTGCCAGCAGCTTATACCTAGACAGGGGGGGCAATCAGCCCCAGCATTTT. Full variable domain (rest looked up from reference TRBV7-6 and TRBJ1-5): GAGVSQSPRYKVTKRGQDVALRCDPISGHVSLYWYRQALGQGPEFLTYFNYEAQQDKSGLPNDRFSAERPEGSISTLTIQRTEQRDSAMYRCASSLYLDRGGNQPQHFGDGTRLSIL.

The gene calls are TRBV29-1 and TRBJ1-4, with 7 nucleotides matching TRBD1. CDR1 is SQVTM and CDR2 is ANQGSEA in the germline V gene. V lost 0 bases to trimming and J lost 6 bases; unmatched junction nucleotides: 4. This CDR3 is 14 amino acids long. CDR3 in amino acids: CSVEETGWDEKLFF. The CDR3, as DNA: TGCAGCGTTGAAGAGACAGGGTGGGATGAAAAACTGTTTTTT.

The genes are TRBV12-3 or TRBV12-4 and TRBJ1-2, with 8 bases aligning to TRBD1. After removal of 6 bases from V and 5 bases from J, the junction contained 2 bases not matched to a gene. The CDR3 spans 12 residues. The CDR3 is CASRGQAYGYTF. The CDR3 nucleotides read TGTGCCAGCAGGGGACAGGCGTATGGCTACACCTTC.